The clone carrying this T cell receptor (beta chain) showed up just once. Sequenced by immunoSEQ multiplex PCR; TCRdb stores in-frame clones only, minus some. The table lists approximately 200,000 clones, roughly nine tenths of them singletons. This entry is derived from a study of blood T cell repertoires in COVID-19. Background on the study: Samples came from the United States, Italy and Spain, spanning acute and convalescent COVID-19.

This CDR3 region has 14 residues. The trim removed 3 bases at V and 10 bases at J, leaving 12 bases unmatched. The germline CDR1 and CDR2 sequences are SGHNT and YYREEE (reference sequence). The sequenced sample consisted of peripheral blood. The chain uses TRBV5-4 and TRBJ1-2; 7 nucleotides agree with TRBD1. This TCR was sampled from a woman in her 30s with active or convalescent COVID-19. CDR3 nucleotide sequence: TGTGCCAGCAGCTCCAGGGACAGAGAGAGACCCTACACCTTC. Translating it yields CASSSRDRERPYTF.